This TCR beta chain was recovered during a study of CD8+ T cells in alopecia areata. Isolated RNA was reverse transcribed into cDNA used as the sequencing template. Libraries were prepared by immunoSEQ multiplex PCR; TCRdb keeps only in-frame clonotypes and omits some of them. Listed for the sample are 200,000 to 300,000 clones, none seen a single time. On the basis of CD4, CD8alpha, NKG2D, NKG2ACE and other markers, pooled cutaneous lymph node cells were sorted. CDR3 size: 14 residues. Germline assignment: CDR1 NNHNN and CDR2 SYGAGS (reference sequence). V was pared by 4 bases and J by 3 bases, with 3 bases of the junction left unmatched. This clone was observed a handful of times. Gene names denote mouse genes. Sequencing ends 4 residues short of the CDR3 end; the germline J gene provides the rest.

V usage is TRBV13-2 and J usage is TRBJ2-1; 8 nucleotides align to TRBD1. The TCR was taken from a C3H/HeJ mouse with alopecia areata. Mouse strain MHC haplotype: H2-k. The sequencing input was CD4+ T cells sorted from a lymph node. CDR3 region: CASGRQGSYAEQFF. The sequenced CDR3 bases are TGTGCCAGCGGTCGACAGGGGTCCTATGCT.